Shown below are 29 T cell receptor beta chains from a single sample sequenced in a study of cytomegalovirus exposure and HLA in healthy donors. The PCR used 60 Vbeta and 13 Jbeta primers. The method was immunoSEQ multiplex PCR; TCRdb's version includes in-frame clones alone and lacks a portion of them. The sample includes roughly 120,000 clones, around 63% of them seen just once. Sequenced input: PBMCs. Source of these receptors: a man in his forties or fifties in good health and CMV-seropositive.

The sample holds one count of this clone. The chain is built from TRBV29-1 and TRBJ1-2, with TRBD1 matching over 10 bases. J gave up 3 bases and V 6 bases, and 10 bases lay outside the gene matches. The germline V gene encodes CDR1 SQVTM and CDR2 ANQGSEA. The CDR3 consists of 15 residues. In DNA form, the CDR3 reads TGCAGCGTAGAGAGGAGAGGACAGGGGGACTATGGCTACACCTTC. This sequence encodes CSVERRGQGDYGYTF. The whole variable domain, filled in from reference TRBV29-1 and TRBJ1-2, reads SAVISQKPSRDICQRGTSLTIQCQVDSQVTMMFWYRQQPGQSLTLIATANQGSEATYESGFVIDKFPISRPNLTFSTLTVSNMSPEDSSIYLCSVERRGQGDYGYTFGSGTRLTVV.

The V and J genes are TRBV6-6 and TRBJ2-3, with 8 bases matching TRBD1. V was clipped by 8 bases and J by 4 bases; unmatched bases: 11. The V gene's germline CDR1 is MNHNY and CDR2 SVGAGI (reference sequence). This CDR3 has 15 amino acids. Here the CDR3 DNA reads TGTGCCAGCGGGGACCAGGGGGCTTTGGCAGATACGCAGTATTTT. Its translation is CASGDQGALADTQYF.

The chain employs TRBV6-5 and TRBJ1-1; a possible D gene is TRBD1 (5 bases). V was trimmed by 2 bases and J by 2 bases, leaving 9 bases between them. The germline CDR1 and CDR2 sequences are MNHEY and SVGAGI. The CDR3 is 14 amino acids. The CDR3 coding sequence is TGTGCCAGCAGTTACGGGGCAAGAAACACTGAAGCTTTCTTT. It codes for CASSYGARNTEAFF.

The V and J genes are TRBV5-1 and TRBJ2-2; 7 nucleotides match TRBD2. With V trimmed by 1 base and J by 7 bases, 16 bases remained unmatched. The V gene's germline CDR1 is SGHRS and CDR2 YFSETQ. This CDR3 spans 18 amino acids. The CDR3 is CASSLRGRETASGGELFF. CDR3 DNA: TGCGCCAGCAGCTTGCGCGGGCGGGAGACGGCCTCGGGCGGGGAGCTGTTTTTT.

This clone occurred a few times. The chain uses TRBV4-2 and TRBJ2-7; 10 bases fit TRBD2. Germline values: CDR1 LGHNA, CDR2 YNFKEQ. The CDR3 totals 17 residues. The V and J ends lost 1 base and 3 bases, in that order; junction bases with no gene match: 9. The CDR3 region has the DNA TGTGCCAGCAGCCAAGCCCTGCTAGCGGGAGCCTTCTACGAGCAGTACTTC. Translated: CASSQALLAGAFYEQYF.

The chain joins TRBV5-1 to TRBJ2-1, with 14 bases aligning to TRBD2. The ends lost 5 bases at V and 5 bases at J; junction bases unmatched: 6. The length of the CDR3 is 16 residues. Germline V gene data show CDR1 as SGHRS and CDR2 as YFSETQ. CDR3 region: CASRREGLAGDNEQFF. CDR3 nucleotide sequence: TGCGCCAGCAGGAGGGAGGGACTAGCGGGGGACAATGAGCAGTTCTTC.

This clone has just a few counts. This sequence joins TRBV5-4 and TRBJ2-1, with TRBD1 matching over 8 bases. The CDR3 is 14 residues long. Germline values: CDR1 SGHNT, CDR2 YYREEE (reference sequence). V was clipped by 4 bases and J by 8 bases; unmatched bases: 8. The CDR3, as DNA: TGTGCCAGCAGCGAACGGGCAGGGGGCGATGAGCAGTTCTTC. It codes for CASSERAGGDEQFF.

This clone came up once. This rearrangement joins TRBV5-1 to TRBJ1-6, with D hard to call. The CDR3 contains 16 residues. The V end lost 0 bases, the J end lost 7 bases, and 14 bases lay between the germline ends. Per the germline V gene, CDR1 is SGHRS and CDR2 is YFSETQ. The CDR3 loop is CASSLGRVRANSPLHF. The CDR3 DNA follows: TGCGCCAGCAGCTTGGGGAGGGTTCGCGCCAATTCACCCCTCCACTTT.

This clone was detected a few times. The chain combines TRBV28 with TRBJ2-3; 14 nucleotides match TRBD2. This CDR3 region has 15 residues. J lost 7 bases, V lost 5 bases, and 5 bases had no gene match. CDR1 and CDR2 (germline): MDHEN, SYDVKM. The CDR3 bases are TGTGCCAGCAGTCTAGGGACTAGCGGGAGCTATACGCAGTATTTT. Its protein is CASSLGTSGSYTQYF.

The chain joins TRBV28 to TRBJ1-4, with 7 positions matching TRBD1. The CDR3 is 14 residues long. Germline CDR1 reads MDHEN; CDR2 reads SYDVKM. Unmatched junction bases numbered 4, after V lost 6 bases and J lost 3 bases. The CDR3 sequence: CASRNQGANEKLFF. The CDR3 nucleotides read TGTGCCAGCAGAAACCAGGGGGCTAATGAAAAACTGTTTTTT.

The rearrangement joins TRBV18 to TRBJ2-5, with TRBD2 identical over 10 bases. Trimming removed 1 base from V and 5 bases from J; junction bases left unmatched: 7. There are 16 residues in the CDR3. Germline V gives CDR1 KGHSH, CDR2 LQKENI. CDR3 in amino acids: CASSPLSSGSDETQYF. The DNA for the CDR3 is TGTGCCAGCTCACCACTGTCTAGCGGGAGCGACGAGACCCAGTACTTC.

The chain couples TRBV2 to TRBJ1-1; D not resolved. Germline CDR1 and CDR2: SNHLY and FYNNEI. V was trimmed by 1 base and J by 1 base, leaving 4 bases between them. CDR3 size: 13 residues. The CDR3 here is CASSEEQNTEAFF. The CDR3, as DNA: TGTGCCAGCAGTGAAGAGCAGAACACTGAAGCTTTCTTT.

The rearrangement uses TRBV5-4 and TRBJ2-7, with 11 bases fitting TRBD2. CDR1 and CDR2 from the germline V gene are SGHNT and YYREEE (reference sequence). V lost 3 bases to trimming and J lost 2 bases; unmatched junction nucleotides: 1. CDR3 length: 14 residues. Here the CDR3 DNA reads TGTGCCAGCAGCTCACTAGCGGGAGCCTACGAGCAGTACTTC. Its translation is CASSSLAGAYEQYF.

The chain has TRBV7-9 and TRBJ1-5; weak D call: TRBD1 (6 bases). V was shortened by 3 bases and J by 4 bases, with 13 bases between the two germline ends. This CDR3 contains 15 residues. Germline V gene data show CDR1 as SEHNR and CDR2 as FQNEAQ (reference sequence). As DNA, the CDR3 is TGTGCCAGCAGCTTGGGAGGGGGGCCGAATCAGCCCCAGCATTTT. Its translation: CASSLGGGPNQPQHF.

The chain uses TRBV5-4 and TRBJ1-1; D gene unclear. This CDR3 contains 14 residues. V was pared by 4 bases and J by 2 bases, with 12 bases between. Per the germline V gene, CDR1 is SGHNT and CDR2 is YYREEE (reference sequence). The CDR3 nucleotides are TGTGCCAGCAGCACACGAGAGGGCAACACTGAAGCTTTCTTT. As protein: CASSTREGNTEAFF.

This sequence joins TRBV6-6 and TRBJ1-3; 8 nucleotides align to TRBD1. Trimming cost V 2 bases and J 3 bases; bases outside gene matches: 3. Germline V gene data show CDR1 as MNHNY and CDR2 as SVGAGI (reference sequence). This CDR3 has 15 amino acids. The CDR3 DNA follows: TGTGCCAGCAGTTACCTGACAGGGGTTGGAAACACCATATATTTT. It codes for CASSYLTGVGNTIYF.

The rearrangement uses TRBV5-4 and TRBJ2-7; 7 nucleotides match TRBD2. This CDR3 spans 14 amino acids. Germline lookup yields CDR1 SGHNT and CDR2 YYREEE (reference sequence). The J segment lost 2 bases and the V segment lost 4 bases, leaving 6 bases of the junction unmatched. The CDR3 sequence: CASSPTAGAYEQYF. The CDR3 nucleotides read TGTGCCAGCAGCCCTACGGCGGGGGCCTACGAGCAGTACTTC.

This chain joins TRBV27 and TRBJ1-4; 10 nucleotides match TRBD1. Unmatched junction bases numbered 14, after V lost 6 bases and J lost 7 bases. In germline, CDR1 is MNHEY, CDR2 SMNVEV (reference sequence). This CDR3 region has 17 residues. CDR3 protein: CASSQKTGGVDGEKLFF. CDR3 DNA sequence: TGTGCCAGCAGCCAAAAGACAGGGGGCGTTGATGGTGAAAAACTGTTTTTT. Complete variable domain (other parts from reference TRBV27 and TRBJ1-4): EAQVTQNPRYLITVTGKKLTVTCSQNMNHEYMSWYRQDPGLGLRQIYYSMNVEVTDKGDVPEGYKVSRKEKRNFPLILESPSPNQTSLYFCASSQKTGGVDGEKLFFGSGTQLSVL.

The chain joins TRBV2 to TRBJ1-2; 10 bases are a match to TRBD1. Trimming at V came to 5 bases and at J to 2 bases, leaving 2 bases not matched to a gene. Germline lookup yields CDR1 SNHLY and CDR2 FYNNEI. The CDR3 runs to 14 residues. CDR3 sequence (DNA): TGTGCCAGCAGTCTGGACAGGGGGAACTATGGCTACACCTTC. This gives the protein CASSLDRGNYGYTF. Full variable domain (rest looked up from reference TRBV2 and TRBJ1-2): EPEVTQTPSHQVTQMGQEVILRCVPISNHLYFYWYRQILGQKVEFLVSFYNNEISEKSEIFDDQFSVERPDGSNFTLKIRSTKLEDSAMYFCASSLDRGNYGYTFGSGTRLTVV.

The chain joins TRBV7-9 to TRBJ2-1; 8 nucleotides align to TRBD2. Looked up from germline, CDR1 is SEHNR and CDR2 is FQNEAQ (reference sequence). CDR3 length: 16 amino acids. With 8 bases clipped from V and 2 bases from J, the junction kept 11 bases outside the gene matches. CDR3 sequence reads: CASLPGTRGTYNEQFF. Written as DNA, the CDR3 is TGTGCCAGCCTCCCCGGGACTAGGGGGACCTACAATGAGCAGTTCTTC.

V usage is TRBV27 and J usage is TRBJ1-1, with D unclear. In germline, CDR1 is MNHEY, CDR2 SMNVEV (reference sequence). The ends were cut back, 0 bases at V and 5 bases at J, with 7 bases in the middle. This CDR3 comprises 13 residues. CDR3 DNA: TGTGCCAGCAGTTTATCGGAGGAGACTGAAGCTTTCTTT. As protein: CASSLSEETEAFF.

J is TRBJ2-1 and V is TRBV5-1, with D perhaps TRBD1 (6 bases). CDR1 and CDR2 from the germline V gene are SGHRS and YFSETQ. This CDR3 region has 18 residues. V was pared by 10 bases and J by 6 bases, with 32 bases between. The CDR3 bases are TGCGCCTCTTCTACTAGGGGGAACCGTTTTTTAGGGGGCAATGAGCAGTTCTTC. It is translated as CASSTRGNRFLGGNEQFF.

The genes are TRBV6-1 and TRBJ2-7; 10 bases are a match to TRBD1. V lost 4 bases, J lost 4 bases, and 7 bases stayed unmatched. CDR3 length: 15 amino acids. The germline CDR1 and CDR2 sequences are MNHNS and SASEGT. The CDR3 nucleotides are TGTGCCAGCAGTGGTTGGGACAGGGGCTTATACGAGCAGTACTTC. This translates into CASSGWDRGLYEQYF.

The rearrangement uses TRBV30 and TRBJ2-1, with D tentatively TRBD1 (5 bases). The CDR3 spans 14 residues. Trimming cost V 0 bases and J 6 bases, with 12 bases left between them. The germline gives CDR1 GTSNPN, CDR2 SVGIG (reference sequence). CDR3 protein: CAWSVLRTSNEQFF. CDR3 in DNA: TGTGCCTGGAGTGTCTTGAGGACATCCAATGAGCAGTTCTTC.

This clone was seen a handful of times. This chain links TRBV6-6 with TRBJ2-7; D is unclear. Germline V gene sequence: CDR1 MNHNY, CDR2 SVGAGI (reference sequence). CDR3 length equals 14 residues. With 5 bases removed from V and 5 bases from J, the gap between germline ends came to 16 bases. The CDR3 DNA sequence: TGTGCCAGCAGTCCAATTGTCTCGGGTCACGAGCAGTACTTC. It specifies CASSPIVSGHEQYF.

V usage is TRBV5-1 and J usage is TRBJ2-7, with D possibly being TRBD2 (6 bases). In germline, CDR1 is SGHRS, CDR2 YFSETQ. This CDR3 spans 13 amino acids. Trimming removed 4 bases from V and 4 bases from J, with 12 bases in between. The CDR3 nucleotides read TGCGCCAGCAGCGATGGACGGGGGTACGAGCAGTACTTC. Translating gives CASSDGRGYEQYF.

This chain connects TRBV27 to TRBJ2-5; TRBD2 matches at 9 bases. Germline-derived CDR1 and CDR2 are MNHEY and SMNVEV (reference sequence). V gave up 5 bases and J gave up 7 bases; unmatched junction bases: 14. CDR3 size: 16 residues. The CDR3 DNA sequence: TGTGCCAGCAGTCCGAGACTAGCGGCCCCGCCCAGGACCCAGTACTTC. The encoded protein is CASSPRLAAPPRTQYF.

This clone was observed once. The CDR3 DNA sequence: TGTGCCAGCAGCTTGTCGGGGGGGGAGGAGACCCAGTACTTC. Translation gives CASSLSGGEETQYF. The chain couples TRBV5-8 to TRBJ2-5; TRBD2 matches 8 bases. In germline, CDR1 is SGHTS, CDR2 YDEGEE. V lost 1 base and J lost 5; bases outside the gene matches: 4. CDR3 length: 14 residues.

This chain links TRBV2 with TRBJ1-6; the D is unclear. The germline gives CDR1 SNHLY, CDR2 FYNNEI. The CDR3 spans 14 residues. V lost 6 bases and J 10 bases, leaving 16 bases between the germline ends. The CDR3 protein is CASRGNTPGSPLHF. The DNA for the CDR3 is TGTGCCAGCAGGGGCAACACGCCGGGATCACCCCTCCACTTT.